This T cell receptor beta chain is drawn from a study of vaccination effects on CD4 cells after COVID-19. Study results and limitations: Long after vaccination, the clones induced by infection and by vaccine shrank markedly in size.

Sequencing was performed with immunoSEQ multiplex PCR; in TCRdb, only in-frame clones are kept and a portion is missing. The data hold some 70,000 clones, with 75% to 85% observed a single time. Germline V gene data show CDR1 as SGHNT and CDR2 as YYREEE (reference sequence). V trimming: 2 bases; J trimming: 5 bases; junction bases outside the gene matches: 2. The CDR3 sequence is 14 residues long. Viral peptide pools were used in the ViraFEST assay to expand antigen-specific CD4+ T cells, and sequencing came afterward. Culturing for more than eight days preceded CD4+ T cell isolation. Vaccine recipients lacked prior SARS-CoV-2 infection and had negative nucleocapsid antibodies. Researchers reported culturing approximately 2.2 million PBMC in each well, adding 8 to 10 IU/ml IL-2 and approximately 10 ug/ml peptides. It was on days 3 and 7 that half the medium was replaced with IL-2 medium. This clone was found once. Its antigen is unknown.

The chain combines TRBV5-4 with TRBJ2-5, with 11 positions matching TRBD2. This receptor was identified in a human donor who received a COVID-19 vaccine. Sequences were derived from CD4+ T cells from PBMCs cultured with SARS-CoV-2 spike peptides, sampled before COVID-19 vaccination. The CDR3 spells CASSFLAGGETQYF. As DNA, the CDR3 is TGTGCCAGCAGCTTCTTAGCGGGGGGGGAGACCCAGTACTTC. The variable domain in full, completed from reference TRBV5-4 and TRBJ2-5, reads ETGVTQSPTHLIKTRGQQVTLRCSSQSGHNTVSWYQQALGQGPQFIFQYYREEENGRGNFPPRFSGLQFPNYSSELNVNALELDDSALYLCASSFLAGGETQYFGPGTRLLVL.